This TCR beta chain was sequenced for a study of monozygotic twins with inflammatory bowel disease. Findings and limits, study-wide: IBD patients shared fewer clonotypes with others than healthy twins, especially with disease activity.

Whole-blood RNA isolation (total RNA) proceeded without T cell sorting. Note on this clonotype: Its antigen is undetermined.

The CDR3 contains 12 residues. Germline V gene lookup returns CDR1 SEHNR and CDR2 FQNEAQ (reference sequence). TCRdb re-analyzed the 5' RACE reads; it lists each CDR3 protein once, without DNA. The table counts about 440,000 distinct CDR3 sequences; 2.4% lies in the top ten. The gene calls are TRBV7-9 and TRBJ2-3. Sequencing input: blood. The sequence was obtained from a human donor with ulcerative colitis or Crohn's disease, or a healthy co-twin of an affected twin (not recorded which). CDR3 amino acids: CASSLTSSVWYF.